The 2 T cell receptor beta chains listed next were all sequenced from one sample in a study of shared clonotypes between healthy human individuals. Profiling relied on immunoSEQ multiplex PCR, and the TCRdb table lists in-frame clones only, not all of them. The sample consists of hundreds of thousands of clones, roughly 72% of them appearing once. The sample consisted of memory CD4+ T cells sorted from blood. Stated subset: CD45RA-negative fraction. These receptors were collected from a woman aged 30 to 39 in good health.

The V and J genes are TRBV29-1 and TRBJ2-3; 10 bases are shared with TRBD2. The trim removed 7 bases at V and 6 bases at J, leaving 10 bases unmatched. Germline-derived CDR1 and CDR2 are SQVTM and ANQGSEA. The CDR3 runs to 14 residues. The CDR3 is CSASSGSRGDTQYF. The CDR3 DNA reads as TGCAGCGCATCTAGCGGGAGTCGGGGGGATACGCAGTATTTT.

The gene calls are TRBV5-5 and TRBJ2-7, with 8 bases matching TRBD1. The J segment lost 6 bases and the V segment lost 0 bases, leaving 8 bases of the junction unmatched. In germline, CDR1 is SGHKS, CDR2 YYEKEE (reference sequence). The CDR3 sequence is 15 residues long. The CDR3 DNA reads as TGTGCCAGCAGCTTGGCCGTACAGGGGGTTGGCGAGCAGTACTTC. Translation gives CASSLAVQGVGEQYF.